This T cell receptor (beta chain) was documented in a study of T cells after yellow fever vaccination. One entry per CDR3 protein, called by TCRdb with MiXCR from the 5' RACE reads. The sample holds approximately 330,000 distinct CDR3 sequences; roughly 4% are singletons and the top ten take 20% to 25%. Trimming stripped 0 bases from V and 3 bases from J, with 9 bases between. CDR3 length: 15 residues. From germline, CDR1 is MNHEY and CDR2 SMNVEV (reference sequence). The chain joins TRBV27 to TRBJ2-1, with a weak D call TRBD2 (5 bases). Sequenced material: PBMCs, taken 5 days after the yellow fever booster vaccination. This sequence originates from a man aged 18 to 35 who received the YFV17D yellow fever vaccine. The CDR3 coding sequence is TGTGCCAGCAGTTTATCGGCACGGGGCTACAATGAGCAGTTCTTC. Translation gives CASSLSARGYNEQFF.